The 22 T cell receptor beta chains below all came from one sample that was sequenced in a study of cytomegalovirus exposure and HLA in healthy donors. PCR used 60 Vbeta primers and 13 Jbeta primers. Produced via immunoSEQ multiplex PCR; TCRdb's table is partial and in-frame only. The sample records approximately 130,000 clones, around 70% being singletons. Sample: PBMCs. All receptors come from a young man in good health and CMV-seronegative.

In its sample, this clone was seen once. V usage is TRBV6-4 and J usage is TRBJ2-3, with a weak D call TRBD2 (5 bases). CDR3 length equals 19 residues. The germline V gene encodes CDR1 MRHNA and CDR2 SNTAGT. The ends were cut back, 7 bases at V and 0 bases at J, with 26 bases in the middle. The CDR3 reads CASISEDPRLGSSTDTQYF. The DNA for the CDR3 is TGTGCCAGCATCTCGGAGGACCCCAGGCTGGGGTCTAGCACAGATACGCAGTATTTT.

The CDR3 reads CASGLERRQFF. CDR3 DNA: TGTGCTAGTGGTTTGGAAAGGAGGCAGTTCTTC. This rearrangement joins TRBV12-5 to TRBJ2-1; D gene unclear. V was pared by 1 base and J by 12 bases, with 7 bases between. The CDR3 spans 11 residues. The germline gives CDR1 LGHNT, CDR2 FRNRAP.

J is TRBJ2-1 and V is TRBV5-8, with a possible D match to TRBD1 (6 bases). Trimming stripped 5 bases from V and 4 bases from J, with 16 bases between. The CDR3 is made up of 15 amino acids. The germline gives CDR1 SGHTS, CDR2 YDEGEE. CDR3 in DNA: TGTGCCAGCAGAAAGAGGGGGTCAGGGTACAATGAGCAGTTCTTC. Translating it yields CASRKRGSGYNEQFF. The full variable domain, with the rest looked up from reference TRBV5-8 and TRBJ2-1, is EAGVTQSPTHLIKTRGQQATLRCSPISGHTSVYWYQQALGLGLQFLLWYDEGEERNRGNFPPRFSGRQFPNYSSELNVNALELEDSALYLCASRKRGSGYNEQFFGPGTRLTVL.

This rearrangement joins TRBV29-1 to TRBJ1-2, with D possibly matching TRBD1 (5 bases). This CDR3 has 16 amino acids. Germline V CDR1 and CDR2: SQVTM, ANQGSEA. The germline V and J ends were trimmed by 4 bases and 4 bases, with 22 bases remaining between them. The CDR3 sequence: CSVAIIGGDEGYGYTF. The CDR3 DNA reads as TGCAGCGTTGCAATCATAGGAGGGGATGAGGGCTATGGCTACACCTTC.

CDR3 nucleotide sequence: TGTGCCAGCAGCTTAGGACAGCCTGAGCAGTTCTTC. Translated, it gives CASSLGQPEQFF. The V call is TRBV7-9, the J call TRBJ2-1; perhaps TRBD1 as D (5 bases). Germline-derived CDR1 and CDR2 are SEHNR and FQNEAQ (reference sequence). V was cut by 1 base and J by 9 bases, with 7 bases left in between. CDR3 length equals 12 residues. The full variable domain, with the rest looked up from reference TRBV7-9 and TRBJ2-1, is DTGVSQNPRHKITKRGQNVTFRCDPISEHNRLYWYRQTLGQGPEFLTYFQNEAQLEKSRLLSDRFSAERPKGSFSTLEIQRTEQGDSAMYLCASSLGQPEQFFGPGTRLTVL.

CDR3 bases: TGTGCCAGCAGCCTAACCGCGGACAGTATCTATGGCTACACCTTC. Translation gives CASSLTADSIYGYTF. V gene TRBV14 combines with J gene TRBJ1-2, with D perhaps TRBD1 (6 bases). Trimming cost V 4 bases and J 4 bases, with 16 bases left between them. Germline values: CDR1 SGHDN, CDR2 FVKESK. This CDR3 has 15 residues.

The CDR3: CASSQGTTYEQYF. The CDR3 DNA reads as TGTGCCAGCAGCCAAGGCACAACCTACGAGCAGTACTTC. The V call is TRBV4-2, the J call TRBJ2-7; D unresolved. The germline V gene encodes CDR1 LGHNA and CDR2 YNFKEQ. CDR3 length: 13 amino acids. V gave up 1 base and J gave up 2 bases, with 6 bases separating them.

CDR3 sequence (DNA): TGTGCCAGTACGGCCGGGGGGGAAGCTTTCTTT. Its translation is CASTAGGEAFF. The chain recombines TRBV6-1 with TRBJ1-1; a possible D gene is TRBD1 (5 bases). This CDR3 has 11 amino acids. Germline V gene sequence: CDR1 MNHNS, CDR2 SASEGT. V was pared by 9 bases and J by 8 bases, with 13 bases between.

The chain is built from TRBV2 and TRBJ2-7; 8 nucleotides match TRBD2. CDR1 and CDR2 from the germline V gene are SNHLY and FYNNEI. V was clipped by 3 bases and J by 12 bases; unmatched bases: 13. CDR3 size: 14 residues. The CDR3 region has the DNA TGTGCCAGCAGTGATTTGGGTAGCGGGGAAAAAAGGTACTTC. Translating gives CASSDLGSGEKRYF.

The chain has TRBV30 and TRBJ1-1; a weak D match, TRBD1 (5 bases). The CDR3 is made up of 15 amino acids. Deletions cut 4 bases from V and 5 bases from J, with 20 bases between. Per germline, CDR1 GTSNPN and CDR2 SVGIG (reference sequence). CDR3 protein: CAWNTLGWGGTEAFF. CDR3 sequence (DNA): TGTGCCTGGAATACGCTGGGGTGGGGGGGGACTGAAGCTTTCTTT. The full variable domain, completed using reference TRBV30 and TRBJ1-1, is SQTIHQWPATLVQPVGSPLSLECTVEGTSNPNLYWYRQAAGRGLQLLFYSVGIGQISSEVPQNLSASRPQDRQFILSSKKLLLSDSGFYLCAWNTLGWGGTEAFFGQGTRLTVV.

The chain carries TRBV30 and TRBJ2-3; 7 bases are shared with TRBD2. This CDR3 has 12 residues. Trimming took 5 bases from V and 2 from J; bases not matched to a gene: 1. Germline CDR1 GTSNPN, CDR2 SVGIG (reference sequence). In DNA, the CDR3 is TGTGCCTGGGGGGGGGTCACAGATACGCAGTATTTT. It is translated as CAWGGVTDTQYF.

This clone was detected only a few times. The chain joins TRBV29-1 to TRBJ1-2; no definite D call. The germline gives CDR1 SQVTM, CDR2 ANQGSEA. Trimming stripped 8 bases from V and 0 bases from J, with 16 bases between. This CDR3 comprises 14 residues. CDR3 sequence reads: CSTRRNGPNYGYTF. The CDR3 bases are TGCAGCACACGGAGGAACGGCCCTAACTATGGCTACACCTTC.

This clone was detected a few times. The J gene is TRBJ1-2, the V gene TRBV6-1; 7 nucleotides agree with TRBD1. Germline V gene sequence: CDR1 MNHNS, CDR2 SASEGT. This CDR3 spans 18 amino acids. V lost 4 bases and J lost 4; bases outside the gene matches: 18. The DNA of the CDR3 is TGTGCCAGCAGTGCCGTCCCGGGACAGTTGGATCGCCCCTATGGCTACACCTTC. Protein sequence: CASSAVPGQLDRPYGYTF.

The chain has TRBV5-1 and TRBJ2-4; weak D call: TRBD2 (5 bases). Germline CDR1 reads SGHRS; CDR2 reads YFSETQ. V shed 1 base and J shed 9 bases, with 26 bases lying between them. CDR3 length equals 18 residues. The CDR3 reads CASSLTPAGHTVMLIQYF. Here the CDR3 DNA reads TGCGCCAGCAGCTTGACCCCGGCGGGTCATACAGTTATGCTCATTCAGTACTTC.

The V call is TRBV18, the J call TRBJ2-3; 8 bases are a match to TRBD1. Germline V gene data show CDR1 as KGHSH and CDR2 as LQKENI. The CDR3 sequence is 16 residues long. V lost 0 bases to trimming and J lost 6 bases; unmatched junction nucleotides: 8. CDR3: CASSPPETGAIDTQYF. CDR3 in DNA: TGTGCCAGCTCACCACCGGAGACAGGGGCCATTGATACGCAGTATTTT. Looking up the rest from reference TRBV18 and TRBJ2-3 gives the full variable domain: NAGVMQNPRHLVRRRGQEARLRCSPMKGHSHVYWYRQLPEEGLKFMVYLQKENIIDESGMPKERFSAEFPKEGPSILRIQQVVRGDSAAYFCASSPPETGAIDTQYFGPGTRLTVL.

This chain connects TRBV5-8 to TRBJ2-7; 12 bases fit TRBD2. CDR1 SGHTS and CDR2 YDEGEE come from the germline V gene. Trimming took 3 bases from V and 3 from J; bases not matched to a gene: 4. The length of the CDR3 is 15 residues. The CDR3 here is CASSYGLAGLYEQYF. DNA for the CDR3: TGTGCCAGCAGCTACGGACTAGCGGGACTCTACGAGCAGTACTTC.

This chain links TRBV6-5 with TRBJ1-1; D ambiguous. Deletions cut 8 bases from V and 8 bases from J, with 21 bases between. The germline V gene has CDR1 MNHEY and CDR2 SVGAGI. The CDR3 sequence is 14 residues long. CDR3 coding DNA: TGTGCCAGCCGCCGTTCTACCGGGTTGTTGGAAGCTTTCTTT. Translating it yields CASRRSTGLLEAFF.

J is TRBJ2-5 and V is TRBV6-5; D gene unclear. V lost 9 bases, J lost 2 bases, and 16 bases lay in between. This CDR3 has 14 amino acids. The germline V gene encodes CDR1 MNHEY and CDR2 SVGAGI. CDR3 nucleotides: TGTGCCAGTGGTTCGCGATCACCACAAGAGACCCAGTACTTC. Translating it yields CASGSRSPQETQYF.

The V gene is TRBV6-5, the J gene TRBJ1-2; a possible D gene is TRBD1 (6 bases). There are 13 residues in the CDR3. The V gene lost 6 bases and the J gene lost 4 bases, with 12 bases spanning the gap. Germline CDR1 is MNHEY and CDR2 is SVGAGI. The CDR3 is CASRSTGTYGYTF. The CDR3, as DNA: TGTGCCAGCAGGTCCACAGGGACCTATGGCTACACCTTC.

V usage is TRBV27 and J usage is TRBJ1-1, with 8 bases fitting TRBD1. This CDR3 has 14 amino acids. The J segment lost 4 bases and the V segment lost 3 bases, leaving 4 bases of the junction unmatched. Germline V gene sequence: CDR1 MNHEY, CDR2 SMNVEV (reference sequence). CDR3 DNA: TGTGCCAGCAGTTTGAACAGGGGGTCCACTGAAGCTTTCTTT. This gives the protein CASSLNRGSTEAFF.

The gene calls are TRBV11-2 and TRBJ1-2; D might be TRBD1 (5 bases). The CDR3 is 15 residues long. Germline CDR1 reads SGHAT; CDR2 reads FQNNGV. V dropped 4 bases and J dropped 8 bases, with 20 bases sitting between them. The DNA for the CDR3 is TGTGCCAGCAGCTCCATCCCCGGTGGGGCGGCGGGCTACACCTTC. This translates into CASSSIPGGAAGYTF.

The chain recombines TRBV29-1 with TRBJ2-1, with D perhaps TRBD2 (6 bases). This CDR3 is built from 18 residues. Trimming removed 2 bases from V and 1 base from J, with 21 bases in between. Germline V gene lookup returns CDR1 SQVTM and CDR2 ANQGSEA. The CDR3 spells CSVEHGRVGGGSYNEQFF. In DNA form, the CDR3 reads TGCAGCGTTGAACACGGGAGAGTAGGAGGTGGTTCCTACAATGAGCAGTTCTTC.